This TCR beta chain derives from a study of cytomegalovirus exposure and HLA in healthy donors. Donors likely had unrecorded immune exposures despite being nominally healthy when sampled. Turning to this clone: Antigen unknown.

The PCR contained 60 Vbeta and 13 Jbeta primers. Measured with immunoSEQ multiplex PCR; TCRdb has only the in-frame clones, and not every one. The sample holds 120,000 or so clones, 65% to 75% seen once. Findings of the study overall: A link between a missense DCLRE1C variant and TCR beta V- and J-gene trimming emerged from a later analysis.

The CDR3 has 17 amino acids. V shed 1 base and J 7 bases; nucleotides not matched to a gene: 13. Germline CDR1 MNHNS, CDR2 SASEGT. This rearrangement joins TRBV6-1 to TRBJ1-5; TRBD1 agrees at 7 bases. This receptor was identified in a man aged 40-50 years in good health and CMV-seropositive. Material for sequencing was PBMCs. This chain's CDR3 is CASSEGRNRGSKQPQHF. In DNA form, the CDR3 reads TGTGCCAGCAGTGAAGGCCGGAACAGGGGAAGTAAACAGCCCCAGCATTTT.